Sequencing of this TCR beta chain was carried out in a study of breast tumors, draining lymph nodes, adjacent tissues. V lost 0 bases, J lost 0 bases, and 12 bases lay in between. Germline values: CDR1 SGHDN, CDR2 FVKESK. This CDR3 comprises 16 residues. TCRdb recomputed calls from the multiplex PCR reads with MiXCR, one row per CDR3 protein. The data show about 47,000 distinct CDR3 sequences, under 30% seen once. The clonotype originates from a female donor with breast cancer. Some clones in this sample may be carry-over from other donors' samples. Material for sequencing was breast tumor tissue. V and J are TRBV14 and TRBJ2-7, with unresolved D. CDR3 in DNA: TGTGCCAGCAGCCAAGATGCCAGGCAGAGCTCCTACGAGCAGTACTTC. Its translation: CASSQDARQSSYEQYF. The whole variable domain, filled in from reference TRBV14 and TRBJ2-7, reads EAGVTQFPSHSVIEKGQTVTLRCDPISGHDNLYWYRRVMGKEIKFLLHFVKESKQDESGMPNNRFLAERTGGTYSTLKVQPAELEDSGVYFCASSQDARQSSYEQYFGPGTRLTVT.